This TCR beta chain is drawn from a study of CD8 T cells in ankylosing spondylitis. The CDR3 extends over 17 amino acids. The germline gives CDR1 MGHDK, CDR2 SYGVNS. The trim removed 1 base at V and 3 bases at J, leaving 5 bases unmatched. This clonotype was observed many times. Antigen unknown. In making TCR beta libraries, quantitative 5'-RACE with molecular barcodes was used. TCRdb re-analysed the 5' RACE reads in MiXCR, keeping a single row per CDR3 protein. The data show about 170,000 distinct CDR3 sequences, with 15% to 20% seen just once and roughly 7.7% held by the top ten. Study-wide points: Reportedly, disease-linked clones are significantly enriched in ankylosing spondylitis patients' matched synovial fluid. Apparently characteristic of ankylosing spondylitis blood was a TCR beta motif (under ten highly homologous variants).

The TCR was taken from a male donor with ankylosing spondylitis or in good health (not recorded which). The chain links TRBV25-1 to TRBJ2-3; the match to TRBD2 covers 12 bases. Sequencing was carried out using blood, either unsorted or a sorted T cell fraction (not recorded which). CDR3 bases: TGTGCCAGCAGTGAATTAACTAGCGGGAGGACGACAGATACGCAGTATTTT. Translation: CASSELTSGRTTDTQYF.